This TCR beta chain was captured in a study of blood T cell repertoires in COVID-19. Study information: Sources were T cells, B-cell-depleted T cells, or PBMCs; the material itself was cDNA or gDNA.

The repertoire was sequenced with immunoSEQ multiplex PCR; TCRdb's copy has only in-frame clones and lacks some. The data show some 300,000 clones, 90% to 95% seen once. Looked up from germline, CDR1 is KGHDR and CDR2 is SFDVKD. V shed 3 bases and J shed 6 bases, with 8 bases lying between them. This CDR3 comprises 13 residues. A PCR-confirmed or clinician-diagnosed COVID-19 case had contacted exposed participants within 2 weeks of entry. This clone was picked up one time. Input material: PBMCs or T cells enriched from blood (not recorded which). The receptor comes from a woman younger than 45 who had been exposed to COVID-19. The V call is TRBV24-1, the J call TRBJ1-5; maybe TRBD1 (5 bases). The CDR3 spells CATSDLTGQPQHF. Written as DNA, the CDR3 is TGTGCCACCAGTGATCTTACAGGTCAGCCCCAGCATTTT.